The rows below give T cell receptor beta chains drawn from one sample of a study of cytomegalovirus exposure and HLA in healthy donors. The method was immunoSEQ multiplex PCR; TCRdb's version includes in-frame clones alone and lacks a portion of them. This sample has around 76,000 clones, with 55% to 80% found just once. Specimen: PBMCs. The origin of the receptors is a man aged 40-50 years in good health and CMV-seropositive. The CDR3 runs from the conserved cysteine through the conserved F or W. A D gene is named only where the DNA matches it firmly. Size tells how often a clone was seen (once, few, many) or the class of an expanded clone, and some rows leave it out.

15 | TRBJ1-2 | TRBV28 | - | TRBD1 | CASSTSGTAFYGYTF | TGTGCCAGCAGTACTTCCGGGACAGCATTCTATGGCTACACCTTC
15 | TRBJ1-2 | TRBV7-9 | - | - | CASSETGVAGYGYTF | TGTGCCAGCAGCGAAACGGGGGTTGCGGGGTATGGCTACACCTTC
15 | TRBJ1-4 | TRBV28 | - | TRBD1 | CASSPPGGLNEKLFF | TGTGCCAGCAGTCCCCCAGGGGGCCTTAATGAAAAACTGTTTTTT
15 | TRBJ2-6 | TRBV9 | - | TRBD1 | CASSRQGPGANVLTF | TGTGCCAGCAGCAGACAGGGCCCTGGGGCCAACGTCCTGACTTTC
15 | TRBJ2-7 | TRBV5-8 | - | - | CASSRGSQGTGEQYF | TGTGCCAGCAGCCGAGGGTCTCAGGGGACGGGGGAGCAGTACTTC
13 | TRBJ1-2 | TRBV10-3 | - | TRBD1 | CAISGTGNYGYTF | TGTGCCATCAGTGGGACAGGGAACTATGGCTACACCTTC
14 | TRBJ2-2 | TRBV5-6 | - | - | CASSLPGETGELFF | TGTGCCAGCAGCTTGCCGGGGGAAACCGGGGAGCTGTTTTTT
12 | TRBJ2-2 | TRBV5-1 | - | - | CASSFQEGELFF | TGCGCCAGCAGCTTCCAGGAAGGGGAGCTGTTTTTT
15 | TRBJ1-2 | TRBV19 | - | TRBD1 | CASSILQGANYGYTF | TGTGCCAGTAGTATTTTACAGGGGGCGAACTATGGCTACACCTTC
13 | TRBJ1-6 | TRBV19 | - | - | CASSGGAYSPLHF | TGTGCCAGTTCGGGGGGCGCTTATTCACCCCTCCACTTT
14 | TRBJ1-3 | TRBV19 | few | - | CATLPGIPGNTIYF | TGTGCCACCCTCCCAGGGATACCTGGAAACACCATATATTTT
14 | TRBJ2-2 | TRBV6-1 | - | - | CAIRRRGLTGELFF | TGTGCCATCCGGCGACGAGGGCTAACCGGGGAGCTGTTTTTT
15 | TRBJ1-4 | TRBV15 | - | TRBD1 | CATSGPGQGDEKLFF | TGTGCCACCAGCGGTCCGGGACAGGGCGATGAAAAACTGTTTTTT
14 | TRBJ1-1 | TRBV5-1 | - | - | CASSLGHSNTEAFF | TGCGCCAGCAGCCTGGGACATTCTAACACTGAAGCTTTCTTT
13 | TRBJ1-2 | TRBV7-3 | few | TRBD1 | CASSPDRGYGYTF | TGTGCCAGCAGCCCAGACAGGGGCTATGGCTACACCTTC
14 | TRBJ1-1 | TRBV7-2 | - | - | CASSLARRDTEAFF | TGTGCCAGCAGCTTAGCGCGCAGGGATACTGAAGCTTTCTTT
13 | TRBJ2-7 | TRBV29-1 | few | - | CSVEGQGAHEQYF | TGCAGCGTTGAAGGTCAGGGTGCGCACGAGCAGTACTTC
14 | TRBJ2-1 | TRBV25-1 | few | - | CASRGRTGVGEQFF | TGTGCCAGCAGGGGACGGACGGGAGTCGGTGAGCAGTTCTTC
15 | TRBJ1-3 | TRBV9 | once | - | CASSVRQTAGNTIYF | TGTGCCAGCAGCGTGCGACAGACGGCAGGAAACACCATATATTTT
17 | TRBJ1-5 | TRBV5-1 | - | TRBD1 | CASSLAPLTGGNQPQHF | TGCGCCAGCAGCTTGGCCCCCTTGACAGGGGGGAATCAGCCCCAGCATTTT
15 | TRBJ1-4 | TRBV7-9 | medium-sized | - | CASSFGGGGNEKLFF | TGTGCCAGCAGCTTCGGGGGAGGGGGAAATGAAAAACTGTTTTTT
14 | TRBJ1-5 | TRBV2 | - | TRBD1 | CASSRQGVNQPQHF | TGTGCCAGCAGCCGACAGGGGGTCAATCAGCCCCAGCATTTT
14 | TRBJ1-1 | TRBV13 | - | - | CASSLRPENTEAFF | TGTGCCAGCAGCTTGCGGCCGGAAAACACTGAAGCTTTCTTT
15 | TRBJ1-5 | TRBV29-1 | once | TRBD1 | CSVEDRDSPGQPQHF | TGCAGCGTTGAAGATAGGGACAGCCCAGGGCAGCCCCAGCATTTT
13 | TRBJ1-1 | TRBV2 | few | - | CASSEDGRMAAFF | TGTGCCAGCAGTGAAGACGGGAGGATGGCCGCTTTCTTT
15 | TRBJ1-4 | TRBV6-1 | - | TRBD1 | CASKGGQGHPEKLFF | TGTGCCAGCAAGGGAGGACAGGGCCATCCTGAAAAACTGTTTTTT
14 | TRBJ2-5 | TRBV7-9 | - | - | CASSFIREFETQYF | TGTGCCAGCAGCTTTATACGGGAATTCGAGACCCAGTACTTC
12 | TRBJ1-1 | TRBV6-6 | few | - | CASSYSRAEAFF | TGTGCCAGCAGTTACTCCCGAGCCGAAGCTTTCTTT
15 | TRBJ2-5 | TRBV13 | - | - | CASSPHRENQETQYF | TGTGCCAGCAGCCCACACAGGGAGAACCAAGAGACCCAGTACTTC
16 | TRBJ2-5 | TRBV7-9 | - | TRBD1 | CASTGGTGEAQETQYF | TGTGCCAGCACCGGCGGGACAGGGGAGGCCCAAGAGACCCAGTACTTC
14 | TRBJ1-5 | TRBV7-9 | medium-sized | TRBD1 | CASSSGTGNQPQHF | TGTGCCAGCAGCTCTGGGACAGGGAATCAGCCCCAGCATTTT
15 | TRBJ1-3 | TRBV5-4 | - | - | CASTLRGSAGNTIYF | TGTGCCAGCACCCTCAGGGGCAGTGCTGGAAACACCATATATTTT
14 | TRBJ2-7 | TRBV6-6 | - | - | CASSSGDFSYEQYF | TGTGCCAGCAGTTCAGGGGATTTTTCCTACGAGCAGTACTTC
15 | TRBJ2-7 | TRBV7-9 | - | - | CASSLGGREATDDYF | TGTGCCAGCAGCTTAGGAGGCAGGGAGGCGACCGACGATTACTTC
15 | TRBJ2-7 | TRBV6-6 | - | - | CASSPGRGIAYEQYF | TGTGCCAGCAGCCCCGGACGAGGGATCGCCTACGAGCAGTACTTC
14 | TRBJ1-4 | TRBV19 | - | - | CASSTAATNEKLFF | TGTGCCAGTAGCACAGCTGCAACTAATGAAAAACTGTTTTTT
18 | TRBJ1-3 | TRBV28 | - | TRBD1 | CASIRTGGAWSPGNTIYF | TGTGCCAGCATTAGGACAGGGGGCGCCTGGAGCCCTGGAAACACCATATATTTT
17 | TRBJ2-4 | TRBV5-1 | - | - | CASSLGGQGLAKNIQYF | TGCGCCAGCAGCTTGGGTGGGCAGGGTCTAGCCAAAAACATTCAGTACTTC
16 | TRBJ1-1 | TRBV19 | many | TRBD1 | CASSTGGTGGFTEAFF | TGTGCCAGTAGTACCGGAGGGACAGGGGGATTCACTGAAGCTTTCTTT
14 | TRBJ2-7 | TRBV7-2 | few | - | CASSLAPGAYEQYF | TGTGCCAGCAGCTTAGCGCCAGGGGCCTACGAGCAGTACTTC
14 | TRBJ1-1 | TRBV30 | - | TRBD1 | CAGLDRALNTEAFF | TGTGCCGGGTTGGACAGGGCATTGAACACTGAAGCTTTCTTT
15 | TRBJ2-5 | TRBV2 | once | TRBD2 | CASRSERGGPETQYF | TGTGCCAGCAGGTCCGAGCGGGGGGGCCCAGAGACCCAGTACTTC
14 | TRBJ1-5 | TRBV5-1 | - | - | CASSLAGGNQPQHF | TGCGCCAGCAGCTTGGCCGGGGGCAATCAGCCCCAGCATTTT